The clone carrying this TCR beta chain has just one count. The target antigen is unknown. The entry originates in a study of Ad26.COV2.S vaccination and SARS-CoV-2 variants. Study-level background: Ad26.COV2.S given intramuscularly, once or twice 56 days apart. Regarding the study as a whole: Measurement of non-spike TCR breadth gave similar results in vaccine and placebo recipients.

Treatment meaning: over 15 received Ad26.COV2.S at low or high dose, single or two shots; several received placebo; per-sample allocation not given. Day 63 following the first vaccine or placebo injection was when the samples were taken. The donor was a Boston adult aged 18-55 years. The V and J ends lost 2 bases and 0 bases respectively, with 8 bases between them. CDR1 and CDR2 from the germline V gene are SQVTM and ANQGSEA. The CDR3 loop spans 14 amino acids. Assay: immunoSEQ multiplex PCR; the TCRdb copy retains only in-frame clones and omits some. The data contain some 340,000 clones, around 84% of them singletons.

J is TRBJ1-3 and V is TRBV29-1; D not resolved. The specimen was peripheral blood, collected in a trial of Ad26.COV2.S vaccine versus placebo. The TCR comes from a person aged 18-65 years who received the Ad26.COV2.S COVID-19 vaccine or a placebo. Here the CDR3 reads CSVEYRGSGNTIYF. The DNA of the CDR3 is TGCAGCGTTGAATATCGGGGCTCTGGAAACACCATATATTTT.